The present T cell receptor (beta chain) was sequenced within a study of response to subunit inactivated influenza vaccine (dated by TCRdb to 2017 to 2018). Describing the broader study: To follow how T cells responded to a trivalent subunit inactivated influenza vaccine, the researchers relied on deep quantitative profiling of the T cell receptor repertoire.

Overall study results and their limits: It was suggested by the authors that each seasonal influenza vaccination may recruit only a limited number of new T cells.

Trimming accounts for 7 bases at V and 6 bases at J, while the number of junction bases matched to no gene is 13. From the cysteine up to the phenylalanine, the CDR3 has a length of 16 residues. CDR3 DNA is the only sequence kept; it has 48 bases, read in frame from the first base. In regard to this clonotype: Its recognized antigen is unknown. Base qualities are missing; no much larger clone stands one base away.

The library was generated by RT-PCR. The instrument given in TCRdb is Illumina HiSeq 2500. In TCRdb, the public reads were trimmed at Q25 with fastp and aligned with MiXCR, with productive beta chains retained. Each CDR3 protein gets just one entry, which takes the most common genes and DNA from the rows behind it. The table for this sample lists around 480,000 distinct CDR3 sequences; approximately 15% of them were counted only once. 2.5% to 3.5% of the sample lies in the top ten. This TCR derives from a man aged 50-75 years who received an inactivated influenza vaccine. Donor details come from another sample of the same person, matched by shared clones. The sample consisted of CD4+ T cells sorted from PBMCs, taken about 23 months after vaccination. The rearranged segments are TRBV12-3 or TRBV12-4 and TRBJ2-1, with TRBD2 matching 9 junction bases. The nucleotide sequence is TGTGCCAGCACCACCACTTTGGGCGGGAGGGTCAATGAGCAGTTCTTC. The translation is CASTTTLGGRVNEQFF.